This TCR beta chain was documented in a study of blood T cell repertoires in COVID-19. Only in-frame clones appear in the TCRdb table, and some are missing; sequencing was by immunoSEQ multiplex PCR. Among 250,000 to 350,000 clones listed, around 85% were seen once. Germline V gives CDR1 SGHNT, CDR2 YYREEE (reference sequence). The CDR3 is 14 amino acids. V gave up 4 bases and J gave up 5 bases; unmatched junction bases: 6. The origin of this receptor is a human donor with COVID-19, enrolled during active disease. The donor label of this sample is uncertain. V and J are TRBV5-4 and TRBJ2-5, with 9 nucleotides matching TRBD1. Sequenced material: peripheral blood. CDR3: CASSPWTGEETQYF. DNA for the CDR3: TGTGCCAGCAGCCCTTGGACAGGGGAGGAGACCCAGTACTTC.